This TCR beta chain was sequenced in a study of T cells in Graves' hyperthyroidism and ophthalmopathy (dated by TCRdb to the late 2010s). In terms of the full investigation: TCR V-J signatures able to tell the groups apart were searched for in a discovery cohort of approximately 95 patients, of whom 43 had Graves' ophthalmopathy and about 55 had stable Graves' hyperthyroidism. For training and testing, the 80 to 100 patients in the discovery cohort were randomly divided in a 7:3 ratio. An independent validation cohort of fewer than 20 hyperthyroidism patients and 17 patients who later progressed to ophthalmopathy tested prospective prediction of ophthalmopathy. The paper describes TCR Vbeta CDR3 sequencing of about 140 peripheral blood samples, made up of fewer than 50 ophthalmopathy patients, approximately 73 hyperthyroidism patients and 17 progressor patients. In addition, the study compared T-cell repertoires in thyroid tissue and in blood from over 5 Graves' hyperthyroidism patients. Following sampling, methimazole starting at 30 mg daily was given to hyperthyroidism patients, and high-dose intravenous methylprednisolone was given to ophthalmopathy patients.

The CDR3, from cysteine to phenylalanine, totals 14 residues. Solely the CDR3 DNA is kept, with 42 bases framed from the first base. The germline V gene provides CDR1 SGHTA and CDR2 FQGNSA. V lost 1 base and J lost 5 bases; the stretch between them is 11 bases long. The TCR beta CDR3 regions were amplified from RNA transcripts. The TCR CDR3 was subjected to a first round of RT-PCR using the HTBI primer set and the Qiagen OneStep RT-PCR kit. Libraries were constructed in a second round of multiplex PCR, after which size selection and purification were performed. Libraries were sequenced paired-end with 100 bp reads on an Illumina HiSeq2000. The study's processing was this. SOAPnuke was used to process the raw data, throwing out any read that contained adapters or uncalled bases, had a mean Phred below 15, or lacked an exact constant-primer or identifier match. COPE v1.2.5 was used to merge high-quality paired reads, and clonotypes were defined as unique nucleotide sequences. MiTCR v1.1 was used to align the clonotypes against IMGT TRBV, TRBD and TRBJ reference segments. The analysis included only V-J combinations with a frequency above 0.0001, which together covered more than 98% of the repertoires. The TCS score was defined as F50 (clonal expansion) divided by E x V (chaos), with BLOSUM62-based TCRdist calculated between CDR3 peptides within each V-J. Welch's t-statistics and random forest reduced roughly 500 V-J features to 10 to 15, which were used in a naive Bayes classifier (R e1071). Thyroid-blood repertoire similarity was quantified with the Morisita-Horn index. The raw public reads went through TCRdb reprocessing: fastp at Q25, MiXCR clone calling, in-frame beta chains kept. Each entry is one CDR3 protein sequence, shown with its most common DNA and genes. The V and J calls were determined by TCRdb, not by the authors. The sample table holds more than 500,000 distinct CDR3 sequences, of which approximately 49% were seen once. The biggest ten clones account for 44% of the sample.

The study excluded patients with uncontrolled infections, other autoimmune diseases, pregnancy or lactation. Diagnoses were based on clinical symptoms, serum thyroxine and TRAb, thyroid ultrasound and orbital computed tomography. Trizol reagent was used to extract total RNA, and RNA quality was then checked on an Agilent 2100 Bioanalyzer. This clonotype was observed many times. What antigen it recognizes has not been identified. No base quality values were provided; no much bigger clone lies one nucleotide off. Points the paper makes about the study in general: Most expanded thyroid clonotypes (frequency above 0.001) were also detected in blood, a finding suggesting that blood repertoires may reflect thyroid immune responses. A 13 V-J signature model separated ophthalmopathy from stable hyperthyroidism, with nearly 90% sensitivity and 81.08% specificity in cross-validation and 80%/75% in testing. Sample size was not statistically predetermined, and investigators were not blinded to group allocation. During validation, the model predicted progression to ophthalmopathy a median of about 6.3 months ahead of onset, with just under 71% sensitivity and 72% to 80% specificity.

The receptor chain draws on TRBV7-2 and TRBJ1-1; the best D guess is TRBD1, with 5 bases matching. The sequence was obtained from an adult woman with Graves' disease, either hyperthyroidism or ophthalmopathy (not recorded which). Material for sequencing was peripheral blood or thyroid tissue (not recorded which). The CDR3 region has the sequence CASSLVGVGTEAFF. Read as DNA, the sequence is TGTGCCAGCAGCTTAGTGGGGGTGGGGACTGAAGCTTTCTTT.